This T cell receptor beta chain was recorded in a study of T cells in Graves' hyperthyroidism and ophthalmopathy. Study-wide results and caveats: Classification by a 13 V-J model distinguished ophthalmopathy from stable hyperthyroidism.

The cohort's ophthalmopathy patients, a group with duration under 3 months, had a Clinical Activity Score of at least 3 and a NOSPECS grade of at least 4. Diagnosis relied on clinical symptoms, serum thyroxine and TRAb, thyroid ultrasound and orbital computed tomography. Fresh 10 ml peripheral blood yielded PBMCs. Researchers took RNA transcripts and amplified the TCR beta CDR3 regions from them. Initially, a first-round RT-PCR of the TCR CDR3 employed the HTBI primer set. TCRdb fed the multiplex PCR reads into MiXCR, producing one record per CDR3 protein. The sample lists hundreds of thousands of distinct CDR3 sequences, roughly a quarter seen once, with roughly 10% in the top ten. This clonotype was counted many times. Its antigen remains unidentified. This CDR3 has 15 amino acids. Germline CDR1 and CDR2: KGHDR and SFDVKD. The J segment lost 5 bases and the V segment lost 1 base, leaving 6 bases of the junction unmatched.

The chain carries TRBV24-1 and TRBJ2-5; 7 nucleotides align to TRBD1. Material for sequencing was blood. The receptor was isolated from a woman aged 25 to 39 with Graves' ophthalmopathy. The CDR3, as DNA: TGTGCCACCAGTGATTTAAACAGGGGTGGGGAGACCCAGTACTTC. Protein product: CATSDLNRGGETQYF.